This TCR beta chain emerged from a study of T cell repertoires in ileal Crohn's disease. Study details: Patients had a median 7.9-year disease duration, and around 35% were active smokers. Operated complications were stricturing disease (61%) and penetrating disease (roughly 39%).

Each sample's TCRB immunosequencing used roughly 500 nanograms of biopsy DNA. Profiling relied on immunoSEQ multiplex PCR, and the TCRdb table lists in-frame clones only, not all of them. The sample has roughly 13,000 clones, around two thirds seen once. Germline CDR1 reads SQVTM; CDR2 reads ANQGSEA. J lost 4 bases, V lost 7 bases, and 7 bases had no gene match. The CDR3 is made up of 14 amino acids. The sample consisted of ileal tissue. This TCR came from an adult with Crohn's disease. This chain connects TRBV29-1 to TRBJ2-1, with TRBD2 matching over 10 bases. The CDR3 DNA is TGCAGCGCCACTCTAGCGGGGGTGTACAATGAGCAGTTCTTC. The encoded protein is CSATLAGVYNEQFF.